This T cell receptor delta chain appears in the sequencing data of a study of Vδ1+ human thymocytes. Study observations and caveats: Highly polyclonal TRG and TRD repertoires with Gaussian CDR3 length distributions appeared in thymus.

This clone was observed once. Its antigen is currently unknown. Sequences come from RNA converted to cDNA by reverse transcription. Pooled V-gene forward primers with one constant-region reverse primer generated the CDR3 amplicons by multiplex PCR. TCRdb fed the multiplex PCR reads into CATT to redo clone calling. Among more than 50,000 delta-chain clones listed, roughly 16% were seen once. Per the germline V gene, CDR1 is TSWWSYY and CDR2 is QGS. V shed 5 bases and J 7 bases; nucleotides not matched to a gene: 18. The CDR3 spans 17 residues. The source is a girl less than two years old who had congenital heart surgery. The rearrangement uses TRDV1 and TRDJ1; 8 bases are a match to TRDD3. The sequenced material came from Vdelta1+ gamma-delta thymocytes from the thymus. The subset here: FACS-sorted CD3+ TCRalphabeta- TCRVdelta1+ TCRVdelta2- thymocytes. Here the CDR3 reads CALGRGYGTAGGPKLIF. Here the CDR3 DNA reads TGTGCTCTTGGGAGAGGCTACGGGACGGCTGGGGGACCTAAACTCATCTTT.